One sample yielded the 21 T cell receptor beta chains listed below, sequenced in a study of T cells after yellow fever vaccination. Via MiXCR, TCRdb re-called the 5' RACE reads, giving one row per CDR3 protein. The repertoire includes 150,000 to 200,000 distinct CDR3 sequences, approximately 6.2% of them detected once, and just under 3% sits in the top ten. The sequenced sample was CD4+ T cells sorted from PBMCs, obtained on the day of the first yellow fever vaccination. All receptors come from a man between 18 and 35 years old who received the YFV17D yellow fever vaccine.

There are many counts of this clonotype. V usage is TRBV11-2 and J usage is TRBJ2-1; possible D gene TRBD2, 5 bases. V was pared by 5 bases and J by 6 bases, with 17 bases between. CDR1 and CDR2 from the germline V gene are SGHAT and FQNNGV. The CDR3 loop spans 15 amino acids. In DNA form, the CDR3 reads TGTGCCAGCAGCGCTCAATGGGCGGCGGGCAATGAGCAGTTCTTC. The encoded protein is CASSAQWAAGNEQFF.

A remark on this clonotype: One junction end disagrees with the germline gene, perhaps due to a read error. The chain links TRBV11-2 to TRBJ2-3; 9 bases line up with TRBD1. The CDR3 is 16 amino acids. Per the germline V gene, CDR1 is SGHAT and CDR2 is FQNNGV. CDR3 sequence: CAGRHPGTGIRDTQYF. The DNA for the CDR3 is TGTGCCGGCAGACATCCCGGGACAGGGATACGAGATACGCAGTATTTT.

This clonotype was observed many times. The chain employs TRBV4-3 and TRBJ2-7, with 9 bases lining up with TRBD2. The CDR3 consists of 16 residues. The V gene end was trimmed by 4 bases and the J gene end by 2 bases; junction bases not matched to a gene: 9. Germline loops: CDR1 LGHNA, CDR2 YSLEER. The CDR3 DNA reads as TGCGCCAGCAGCCCCTCGCTTGCTAGCGGGGCCTACGAGCAGTACTTC. Translating it yields CASSPSLASGAYEQYF.

This clonotype was observed a few times. The chain couples TRBV6-1 to TRBJ1-5; weak D call: TRBD1 (6 bases). The CDR3 runs to 16 residues. V was clipped by 5 bases and J by 3 bases, with 17 bases between them. The germline CDR1 and CDR2 sequences are MNHNS and SASEGT. This chain's CDR3 is CASSPRGQPSNQPQHF. CDR3 bases: TGTGCCAGCAGTCCCCGGGGACAACCTTCCAATCAGCCCCAGCATTTT.

This clonotype was detected ten times or more. The genes are TRBV5-6 and TRBJ2-7; 11 positions agree with TRBD1. CDR3 length: 16 amino acids. V lost 4 bases to trimming and J lost 2 bases; unmatched junction nucleotides: 8. Per germline, CDR1 SGHDT and CDR2 YYEEEE. The CDR3 sequence is CASSIGQGAFPYEQYF. As DNA, the CDR3 is TGTGCCAGCAGCATAGGACAGGGGGCGTTCCCCTACGAGCAGTACTTC.

This clonotype was recorded at least ten times. This chain joins TRBV29-1 and TRBJ2-2, with D tentatively TRBD1 or TRBD2 (6 bases each). In germline, CDR1 is SQVTM, CDR2 ANQGSEA. This CDR3 region has 14 residues. The V and J ends lost 7 bases and 9 bases respectively, with 21 bases between them. CDR3 sequence: CSAGAGALSRELFF. The CDR3 DNA reads TGCAGCGCGGGGGCAGGGGCGCTCTCCCGGGAGCTGTTTTTT.

This clonotype was recorded many times. The gene calls are TRBV7-2 and TRBJ2-1; TRBD2 aligns across 7 bases. The CDR3 contains 18 residues. V was clipped by 1 base and J by 0 bases; unmatched bases: 9. CDR1 is SGHTA, CDR2 FQGNSA, per germline. CDR3 region: CASSLVGRGLSSYNEQFF. In DNA, the CDR3 is TGTGCCAGCAGCTTAGTAGGGAGGGGTCTTAGCTCCTACAATGAGCAGTTCTTC.

This clonotype has only a few counts. The V and J genes are TRBV12-3 or TRBV12-4 and TRBJ2-6, with D tentatively TRBD1 (5 bases). Deletions cut 6 bases from V and 0 bases from J, with 15 bases between. This CDR3 is built from 17 residues. The CDR3 here is CASSPLVRVSGANVLTF. The CDR3 DNA is TGTGCCAGCAGCCCGCTTGTCAGGGTCTCTGGGGCCAACGTCCTGACTTTC.

Many counts were recorded for this clonotype. J is TRBJ2-6 and V is TRBV7-6; unclear D gene. CDR1 SGHVS and CDR2 FNYEAQ come from the germline V gene. V was trimmed by 0 bases and J by 3 bases, leaving 12 bases between them. CDR3 size: 17 residues. The CDR3 loop is CASSLASPGGGANVLTF. CDR3 nucleotides: TGTGCCAGCAGCTTAGCGTCCCCCGGCGGTGGGGCCAACGTCCTGACTTTC.

This clonotype was counted between two and nine times. The V call is TRBV5-6, the J call TRBJ2-3; 11 nucleotides align to TRBD2. The CDR3 length is 16 residues. V dropped 1 base and J dropped 5; count of bases not matched to a gene: 6. The germline gives CDR1 SGHDT, CDR2 YYEEEE. CDR3 amino acids: CASSLSSGLAVDTQYF. In DNA, the CDR3 is TGTGCCAGCAGCTTGTCGTCGGGACTAGCGGTAGATACGCAGTATTTT.

As to this clonotype: A much larger clone lies a single base off, so this may be a read error. The gene calls are TRBV7-2 and TRBJ2-5, with 10 bases identical to TRBD2. Germline V gene data show CDR1 as SGHTA and CDR2 as FQGNSA. The CDR3 is 15 amino acids. The CDR3 sequence: CAGSSLAGATKTQYF. The CDR3 bases are TGTGCCGGCAGCTCGCTAGCGGGGGCTACTAAGACCCAGTACTTC.

At least ten counts were recorded for this clonotype. The gene calls are TRBV20-1 and TRBJ1-2, with D perhaps TRBD1 (5 bases). CDR3 length equals 16 residues. Germline values: CDR1 DFQATT, CDR2 SNEGSKA (reference sequence). Trimming removed 3 bases from V and 4 bases from J, with 21 bases in between. The CDR3 region has the DNA TGCAGTGCTAGCGGTCGGGGGACCAGACTTGCCTATGGCTACACCTTC. Protein sequence: CSASGRGTRLAYGYTF.

This clonotype was observed at least ten times. The rearrangement uses TRBV5-1 and TRBJ2-3; TRBD2 aligns across 8 bases. The CDR3 is made up of 14 amino acids. Germline CDR1 reads SGHRS; CDR2 reads YFSETQ. Trimming removed 7 bases from V and 2 bases from J; junction bases left unmatched: 6. CDR3 nucleotides: TGCGCCAGCCGCCTAGCGGGTAACACAGATACGCAGTATTTT. Protein sequence: CASRLAGNTDTQYF.

This clonotype was seen many times. The genes are TRBV20-1 and TRBJ2-5; 9 bases map to TRBD2. The CDR3 loop spans 14 amino acids. Germline-derived CDR1 and CDR2 are DFQATT and SNEGSKA (reference sequence). With V trimmed by 6 bases and J by 5 bases, 10 bases remained unmatched. CDR3 DNA: TGCAGTGCCTCAGGGGCTAGCGGGGCCGAGACCCAGTACTTC. Its protein is CSASGASGAETQYF.

The chain recombines TRBV7-2 with TRBJ2-7, with 10 bases aligning to TRBD1. The CDR3 is 15 residues long. Trimming removed 3 bases from V and 2 bases from J; junction bases left unmatched: 4. Per germline, CDR1 SGHTA and CDR2 FQGNSA. The CDR3 loop is CASSLVGQGTYEQYF. The CDR3 DNA reads as TGTGCCAGCAGCTTGGTGGGACAGGGGACCTACGAGCAGTACTTC.

This clonotype was recorded at least ten times. The V gene is TRBV4-2, the J gene TRBJ1-5; D is unclear. CDR1 LGHNA and CDR2 YNFKEQ come from the germline V gene. CDR3 size: 14 residues. Trimming left V 0 bases short and J 6 bases short, with 9 bases between. CDR3 protein: CASSQEGFGQPQHF. The CDR3 bases are TGTGCCAGCAGCCAAGAAGGTTTCGGTCAGCCCCAGCATTTT.

About this clonotype itself: A much bigger clone sits one base away, suggesting this may be a read error. The genes are TRBV5-5 and TRBJ2-3; 8 nucleotides align to TRBD1. Germline values: CDR1 SGHKS, CDR2 YYEKEE (reference sequence). The CDR3 spans 13 residues. CDR3 nucleotide sequence: TGTGACAGCAGAATATACGGACAGGGCGAACAGTATTTT. Encoded protein: CDSRIYGQGEQYF.

This clonotype was seen many times. This chain links TRBV7-2 with TRBJ2-5; weak D call: TRBD1 (7 bases). CDR1 is SGHTA and CDR2 is FQGNSA in the germline V gene. The V and J ends lost 5 bases and 4 bases respectively, with 11 bases between them. The CDR3 covers 13 residues. The CDR3 sequence: CASSVQGGETQYF. CDR3 nucleotides: TGTGCCAGCAGCGTCCAGGGGGGAGAGACCCAGTACTTC.

V and J are TRBV6-1 and TRBJ1-6, with D possibly TRBD1 on 5 matching bases. V was shortened by 6 bases and J by 9 bases, with 18 bases between the two germline ends. Germline lookup yields CDR1 MNHNS and CDR2 SASEGT. This CDR3 has 15 amino acids. The CDR3 nucleotides are TGTGCCAGCAGAGACCTCGGGGGTCAGAGTTCACCCCTCCACTTT. Translation gives CASRDLGGQSSPLHF.

This clonotype came up a few times. V usage is TRBV20-1 and J usage is TRBJ1-1; D not certain. Germline V gene data show CDR1 as DFQATT and CDR2 as SNEGSKA (reference sequence). This CDR3 has 11 amino acids. The CDR3 spells CSAQGSGEAFF. The CDR3 DNA reads as TGCAGCGCACAAGGTTCCGGTGAAGCTTTCTTT.

This clonotype was counted only a few times. The chain has TRBV7-2 and TRBJ1-1; TRBD1 matches at 7 bases. The CDR3 is 14 residues long. Germline V gene lookup returns CDR1 SGHTA and CDR2 FQGNSA. V gave up 5 bases and J gave up 11 bases; unmatched junction bases: 14. The DNA of the CDR3 is TGTGCCAGCAGCCTCGGACAGGCAACGTTGTTGGCTTTCTTT. Translating it yields CASSLGQATLLAFF.